Listed below are T cell receptor beta chains from one sample, sequenced in a study of T cell responses to AZD1222 COVID-19 vaccine. Measured with immunoSEQ multiplex PCR; TCRdb has only the in-frame clones, and not every one. The sample yields some 130,000 clones, roughly nine tenths seen once. The sample here was peripheral blood, taken on day 0 of AZD1222 vaccination. The receptors shown here come from an adult in good health. Each CDR3 is given without its conserved first and last residue. Only part of the rows carry a size: once, few, many, or a class if the clone is expanded.

>-|TRBV6-6
ASSYGGQNFNQPQH
>once|TRBV10-3
AISESGQREKLF
>-|TRBV21-1
ASITHTFPSYNSPLH
>-|TRBV4-3
ASSQETGVRGETQY
>-|TRBV13
ASSAPPPYGYT
>-|TRBV5-1
ASSFPRMDRLGTQY
>-|TRBV7-9
ASSFGTGDGYT
>-|TRBV2
ASRAGNSGYGYT
>-|TRBV2
ASSKDRPSNNSPLH
>once|TRBV19
ASSTVQGTEQY
>once|TRBV5-1
ASSRGTGNTEAF
>-|TRBV19
ASSTVKWGGNEQF
>once|TRBV7-9
ASSSGIYEKLF
>-|TRBV6-2/TRBV6-3
ASSYSGIPYEQY
>-|TRBV11-2
ARPDLPHTDTQY
>-|TRBV6-5
ATETTSGETQY
>-|TRBV5-5
ASAGTKNIQY
>-|TRBV30
AWIRTGTDYGYT
>-|TRBV5-4
ASSLGSGGFEQY
>-|TRBV7-9
ASSPGRTNTEAF
>-|TRBV6-1
ASSEVSRTNYGYT
>-|TRBV12-3/TRBV12-4
ASSHPVGPQY
>-|TRBV5-1
ASSLASGPTGNTIY
>once|TRBV19
ASSAAPRGLQETQY
>-|TRBV7-2
ASSSTGTWADGREQY
>-|TRBV9
ASNRLGAPEAF
>-|TRBV7-9
ASSPAWRTNYGYT
>-|TRBV24-1
ATATGRENQPQH
>-|TRBV15
ATSRTGTSGSITADTQY